These 10 T cell receptor beta chains were sequenced from one sample in a study of cytotoxic CD8 clonotypes in ibrutinib-treated CLL. Repertoires were generated with immunoSEQ multiplex PCR, while TCRdb's copy carries only in-frame clones and drops some. The sample records 100,000 to 150,000 clones, 70% to 90% being singletons. Sequences were derived from PBMCs, sampled after 24 months of ibrutinib treatment. Every receptor here comes from a human donor with chronic lymphocytic leukemia.

The rearrangement joins TRBV5-5 to TRBJ1-5; maybe TRBD1 (5 bases). V was shortened by 0 bases and J by 7 bases, with 23 bases between the two germline ends. Germline V gives CDR1 SGHKS, CDR2 YYEKEE (reference sequence). The CDR3 covers 18 residues. In DNA form, the CDR3 reads TGTGCCAGCAGCTTGGCCGGTGGGAGGGGACTCGTCGGCCAGCCCCAGCATTTT. Translation gives CASSLAGGRGLVGQPQHF.

The DNA for the CDR3 is TGTGCCAGCAGCTCCGCCGGACTAGATGAGCAGTTCTTC. This translates into CASSSAGLDEQFF. The rearrangement uses TRBV5-4 and TRBJ2-1; 7 bases are a match to TRBD2. The CDR3 spans 13 residues. V lost 3 bases to trimming and J lost 8 bases; unmatched junction nucleotides: 5. CDR1 and CDR2 (germline): SGHNT, YYREEE (reference sequence). The full variable domain, its missing parts supplied by reference TRBV5-4 and TRBJ2-1, is ETGVTQSPTHLIKTRGQQVTLRCSSQSGHNTVSWYQQALGQGPQFIFQYYREEENGRGNFPPRFSGLQFPNYSSELNVNALELDDSALYLCASSSAGLDEQFFGPGTRLTVL.

This clone has only one observation. The CDR3 spells CASSGQGNNQPQHF. CDR3 sequence (DNA): TGTGCCAGTAGTGGCCAGGGCAACAATCAGCCCCAGCATTTT. The J gene is TRBJ1-5, the V gene TRBV19, with D possibly being TRBD1 (5 bases). Trimming removed 5 bases from V and 3 bases from J, with 11 bases in between. The CDR3 runs 14 residues. CDR1 is LNHDA, CDR2 SQIVND, per germline (reference sequence).

This clone was observed a single time. The rearrangement links TRBV9 to TRBJ2-6, with D perhaps matching TRBD2 (5 bases). Germline V gene sequence: CDR1 SGDLS, CDR2 YYNGEE. Trimming pared 3 bases from V and 0 bases from J, leaving 10 bases between. This CDR3 has 16 amino acids. This CDR3 is CASSERTGSGANVLTF. The CDR3 DNA sequence: TGTGCCAGCAGCGAGAGGACTGGCTCTGGGGCCAACGTCCTGACTTTC. Variable domain in full (rest from reference TRBV9 and TRBJ2-6): DSGVTQTPKHLITATGQRVTLRCSPRSGDLSVYWYQQSLDQGLQFLIQYYNGEERAKGNILERFSAQQFPDLHSELNLSSLELGDSALYFCASSERTGSGANVLTFGAGSRLTVL.

On this clone itself: The same CDR3 is also encoded by other DNA sequences in this sample. The CDR3 DNA is TGTGCCAGCAGGTCGGTGAACACTGAAGCTTTCTTT. Protein product: CASRSVNTEAFF. The rearrangement joins TRBV28 to TRBJ1-1; D gene unclear. This CDR3 has 12 amino acids. In germline, CDR1 is MDHEN, CDR2 SYDVKM. V gave up 6 bases and J gave up 0 bases, with 5 bases separating them.

The chain uses TRBV30 and TRBJ2-2; TRBD1 matches at 7 bases. Losses at the gene ends were 2 bases for V and 7 bases for J; bases not matched to a gene: 4. CDR3 size: 13 residues. In germline, CDR1 is GTSNPN, CDR2 SVGIG (reference sequence). CDR3 bases: TGTGCCTGGAGTACCCAGGGGGTCGGGGAGCTGTTTTTT. As protein: CAWSTQGVGELFF.

The J gene is TRBJ1-2, the V gene TRBV6-6; TRBD1 agrees at 9 bases. Germline-derived CDR1 and CDR2 are MNHNY and SVGAGI (reference sequence). The CDR3 extends over 15 amino acids. V trimming: 3 bases; J trimming: 0 bases; junction bases outside the gene matches: 2. This CDR3 reads CASSYGQGPNYGYTF. Written as DNA, the CDR3 is TGTGCCAGCAGTTATGGACAGGGGCCTAACTATGGCTACACCTTC.

As regards this clone: The identical CDR3 is also encoded by other nucleotide sequences in the sample. This chain uses TRBV7-2 with TRBJ2-5, with D uncertain. V was shortened by 4 bases and J by 2 bases, with 14 bases between the two germline ends. The CDR3 runs to 15 residues. The V gene's germline CDR1 is SGHTA and CDR2 FQGNSA. CDR3 coding DNA: TGTGCCAGCAGCTCGTACTCGGCATATCAAGAGACCCAGTACTTC. Translating gives CASSSYSAYQETQYF.

The rearrangement uses TRBV2 and TRBJ2-2; possible D gene TRBD2, 6 bases. Per germline, CDR1 SNHLY and CDR2 FYNNEI. CDR3 length equals 14 residues. Trimming took off 8 bases at V and 4 bases at J, with 14 bases between the two ends. CDR3 region: CASGRERTTGELFF. CDR3 nucleotide sequence: TGTGCCAGCGGCCGGGAGCGGACCACCGGGGAGCTGTTTTTT. Using reference TRBV2 and TRBJ2-2 for the parts outside the CDR3, the full variable domain is EPEVTQTPSHQVTQMGQEVILRCVPISNHLYFYWYRQILGQKVEFLVSFYNNEISEKSEIFDDQFSVERPDGSNFTLKIRSTKLEDSAMYFCASGRERTTGELFFGEGSRLTVL.

The CDR3 spells CASSHLIAGDYEQYF. For the CDR3, the DNA is TGTGCCAGCAGTCACTTAATAGCGGGAGACTACGAGCAGTACTTC. This sequence joins TRBV28 and TRBJ2-7, with TRBD2 identical over 9 bases. J gave up 3 bases and V 5 bases, and 8 bases lay outside the gene matches. This CDR3 is 15 amino acids long. CDR1 is MDHEN, CDR2 SYDVKM, per germline.